These 4 T cell receptor beta chains were sequenced from one sample in a study of regulatory T cells in long-lasting Graves disease. Indicated time point: newly diagnosed GD, antithyroid drugs for less than 3 months. Generation of the TCR library employed RNA extracted from PBMCs. Arm-PCR of CDR3 regions and iRepertoire HTBI primers were used to build TCR beta libraries. MiXCR, run by TCRdb on the multiplex PCR reads, gives a single entry per CDR3 protein. Here the sample spans a few hundred thousand distinct CDR3 sequences, about 11% being singletons. The same sample was also studied in work on T cells in Graves' hyperthyroidism and ophthalmopathy.

Material: peripheral blood mononuclear cells (PBMCs), obtained at new diagnosis, from a patient treated with antithyroid drugs. These receptor sequences come from a woman aged 18-29 years with Graves disease.

The table lists this clonotype with many counts. The CDR3 sequence: CASTVGETQYF. In DNA, the CDR3 is TGTGCCAGCACGGTAGGGGAGACCCAGTACTTC. The V gene is TRBV2, the J gene TRBJ2-5; D is undetermined. V was pared by 7 bases and J by 5 bases, with 8 bases between. CDR1 is SNHLY and CDR2 is FYNNEI in the germline V gene. CDR3 length: 11 amino acids.

A word on this clonotype: Given a much more abundant clone one base away, this may be a read error. The V gene is TRBV20-1, the J gene TRBJ2-7; 7 bases are shared with TRBD2. Germline lookup yields CDR1 DFQATT and CDR2 SNEGSKA (reference sequence). There are 14 residues in the CDR3. CDR3 amino acids: CSAVEGGPRYEQCF. Written as DNA, the CDR3 is TGCAGTGCTGTAGAGGGAGGGCCACGGTACGAGCAGTGCTTC.

In this sample, this clonotype turned up a few times. The chain couples TRBV15 to TRBJ2-7, with 7 bases identical to TRBD1. The germline V gene encodes CDR1 LNHNV and CDR2 YYDKDF (reference sequence). The CDR3 is made up of 16 amino acids. V shed 3 bases, J shed 1 base, and the junction held 9 bases outside the gene matches. The CDR3 DNA sequence: TGTGCCACCAGCAGTCCCCCCCGGGACAGTTCCTACGAGCAGTACTTC. Its protein product is CATSSPPRDSSYEQYF.

This clonotype was seen many times. The J gene is TRBJ1-2, the V gene TRBV3-1; no clear D gene. CDR1 and CDR2 from the germline V gene are LGHDT and YNNKEL (reference sequence). V lost 2 bases, J lost 8 bases, and 18 bases lay in between. The CDR3 contains 15 residues. In nucleotides, the CDR3 is TGTGCCAGCAGCCAACCATCACGGGAAGGGCCGGGCTACACCTTC. It encodes CASSQPSREGPGYTF.